The TCR beta chain described here comes from a study of T-cell memory formation after mild COVID-19. Study overall: The study found TCR clusters largely donor specific.

Comment on this clonotype: No antigen is known for it.

CDR3 length equals 12 residues. V lost 11 bases and J 1 base, leaving 11 bases between the germline ends. From germline, CDR1 is MDHEN and CDR2 SYDVKM. Findings of the study overall: Pre-infection memory harbored some responding clones, suggesting cross-reactive memory joined. The SARS-CoV-2 specificity of second-wave clones reaching peak at day 37 remained unverified. Mostly located in CM and EM were contracting CD4+ clones, with contracting CD8+ clones located in EMRA.

TCRdb independently ran MiXCR on the 5' RACE reads; one entry per CDR3 protein. The table shows about 320,000 distinct CDR3 sequences, with roughly 13% occurring only once. Sequencing was carried out using PBMCs or a T cell subset sorted from them (not recorded which). This clonotype was sampled from a man between 18 and 29 years old who had mild COVID-19 (a few samples of this study predate the infection). Cell type and time point are not known. The chain links TRBV28 to TRBJ2-5; D is possibly TRBD2 (5 bases). The CDR3 here is CAGSTSQETQYF. The CDR3, as DNA: TGTGCCGGTTCCACTAGCCAAGAGACCCAGTACTTC.